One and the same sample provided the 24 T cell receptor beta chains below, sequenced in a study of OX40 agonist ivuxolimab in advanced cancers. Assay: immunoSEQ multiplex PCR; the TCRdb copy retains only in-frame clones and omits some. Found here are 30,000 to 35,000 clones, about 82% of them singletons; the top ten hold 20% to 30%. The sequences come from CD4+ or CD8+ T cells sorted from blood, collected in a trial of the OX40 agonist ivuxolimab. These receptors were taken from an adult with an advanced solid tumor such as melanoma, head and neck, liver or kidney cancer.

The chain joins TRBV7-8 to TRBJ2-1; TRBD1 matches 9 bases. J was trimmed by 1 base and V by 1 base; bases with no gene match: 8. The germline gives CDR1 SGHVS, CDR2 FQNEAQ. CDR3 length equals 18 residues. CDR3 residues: CASSLVGAGTGSYNEQFF. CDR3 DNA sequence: TGTGCCAGCAGCTTAGTTGGGGCCGGGACAGGGTCCTACAATGAGCAGTTCTTC.

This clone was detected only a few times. CDR3 DNA: TGCAGCGGCCGGGGACTAGAATCTTACAATGAGCAGTTCTTC. Protein sequence: CSGRGLESYNEQFF. The chain uses TRBV29-1 and TRBJ2-1, with 8 positions matching TRBD2. This CDR3 is built from 14 residues. Germline-derived CDR1 and CDR2 are SQVTM and ANQGSEA. V trimming: 7 bases; J trimming: 4 bases; junction bases outside the gene matches: 9.

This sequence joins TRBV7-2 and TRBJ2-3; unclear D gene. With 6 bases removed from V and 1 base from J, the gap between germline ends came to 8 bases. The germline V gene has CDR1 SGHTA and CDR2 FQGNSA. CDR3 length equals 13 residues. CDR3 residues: CASSVHGTDTQYF. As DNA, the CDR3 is TGTGCCAGCAGTGTACACGGCACAGATACGCAGTATTTT.

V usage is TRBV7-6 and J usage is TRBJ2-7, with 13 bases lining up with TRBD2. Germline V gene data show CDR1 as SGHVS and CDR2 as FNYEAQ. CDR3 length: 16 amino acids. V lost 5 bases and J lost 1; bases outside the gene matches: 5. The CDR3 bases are TGTGCCAGCAGCGAAGGACTAGCGGGAGTATCCTACGAGCAGTACTTC. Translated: CASSEGLAGVSYEQYF.

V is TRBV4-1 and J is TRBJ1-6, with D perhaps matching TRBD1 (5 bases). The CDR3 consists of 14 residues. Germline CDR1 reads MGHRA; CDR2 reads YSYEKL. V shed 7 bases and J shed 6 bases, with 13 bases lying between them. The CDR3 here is CASTSGTSNSPLHF. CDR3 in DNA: TGCGCCAGCACCTCCGGGACTTCTAATTCACCCCTCCACTTT.

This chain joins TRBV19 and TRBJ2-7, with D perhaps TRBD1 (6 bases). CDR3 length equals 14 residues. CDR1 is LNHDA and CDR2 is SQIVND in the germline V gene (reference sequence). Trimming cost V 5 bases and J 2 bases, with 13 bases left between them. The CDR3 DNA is TGTGCCAGTAGTGACGGACAGAGAGCCTACGAGCAGTACTTC. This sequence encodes CASSDGQRAYEQYF.

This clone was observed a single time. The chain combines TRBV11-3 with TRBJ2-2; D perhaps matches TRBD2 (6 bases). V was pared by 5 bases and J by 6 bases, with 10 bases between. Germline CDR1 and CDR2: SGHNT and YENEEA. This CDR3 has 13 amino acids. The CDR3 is CASSPRGSGELFF. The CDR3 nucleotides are TGTGCCAGCAGCCCCCGGGGGTCCGGGGAGCTGTTTTTT.

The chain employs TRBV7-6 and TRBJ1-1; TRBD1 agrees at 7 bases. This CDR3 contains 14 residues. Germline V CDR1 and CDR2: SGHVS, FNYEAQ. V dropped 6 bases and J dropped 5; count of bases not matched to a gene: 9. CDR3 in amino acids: CASSLRQGGTEAFF. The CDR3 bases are TGTGCCAGCAGTCTGAGACAGGGTGGGACTGAAGCTTTCTTT.

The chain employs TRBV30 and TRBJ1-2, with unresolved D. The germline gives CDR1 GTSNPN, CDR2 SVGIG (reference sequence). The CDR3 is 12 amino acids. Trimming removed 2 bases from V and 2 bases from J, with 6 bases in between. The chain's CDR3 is CAWSPGNYGYTF. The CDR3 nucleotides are TGTGCCTGGAGTCCCGGGAACTATGGCTACACCTTC. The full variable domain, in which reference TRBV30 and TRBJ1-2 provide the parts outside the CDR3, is SQTIHQWPATLVQPVGSPLSLECTVEGTSNPNLYWYRQAAGRGLQLLFYSVGIGQISSEVPQNLSASRPQDRQFILSSKKLLLSDSGFYLCAWSPGNYGYTFGSGTRLTVV.

CDR3 sequence (DNA): TGCGCCAGTAGACAGCCAGGGAAGGATACGCAGTATTTT. The encoded protein is CASRQPGKDTQYF. The chain links TRBV5-1 to TRBJ2-3; perhaps TRBD1 as D (5 bases). The CDR3 length is 13 residues. Deletions cut 8 bases from V and 6 bases from J, with 16 bases between. Germline V gene sequence: CDR1 SGHRS, CDR2 YFSETQ. Full variable domain (missing parts from reference TRBV5-1 and TRBJ2-3): KAGVTQTPRYLIKTRGQQVTLSCSPISGHRSVSWYQQTPGQGLQFLFEYFSETQRNKGNFPGRFSGRQFSNSRSEMNVSTLELGDSALYLCASRQPGKDTQYFGPGTRLTVL.

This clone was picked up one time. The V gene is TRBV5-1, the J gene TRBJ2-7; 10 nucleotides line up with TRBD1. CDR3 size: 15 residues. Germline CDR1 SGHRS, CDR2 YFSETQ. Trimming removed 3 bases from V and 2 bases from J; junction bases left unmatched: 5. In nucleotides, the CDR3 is TGCGCCAGCAGCTCTTTCGACAGGGGGCCCTACGAGCAGTACTTC. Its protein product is CASSSFDRGPYEQYF.

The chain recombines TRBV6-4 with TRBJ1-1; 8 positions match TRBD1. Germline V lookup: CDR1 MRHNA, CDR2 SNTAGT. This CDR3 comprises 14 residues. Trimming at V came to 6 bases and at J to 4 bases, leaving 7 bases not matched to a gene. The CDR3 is CASSSTGEGTEAFF. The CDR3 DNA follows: TGTGCCAGCAGCTCGACAGGGGAGGGCACTGAAGCTTTCTTT.

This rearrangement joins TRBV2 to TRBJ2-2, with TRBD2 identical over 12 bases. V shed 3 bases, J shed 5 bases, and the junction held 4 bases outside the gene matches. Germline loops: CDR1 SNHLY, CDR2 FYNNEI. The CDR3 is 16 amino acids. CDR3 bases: TGTGCCAGCAGTGATCTGACTAGCGGGAGTACCGGGGAGCTGTTTTTT. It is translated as CASSDLTSGSTGELFF.

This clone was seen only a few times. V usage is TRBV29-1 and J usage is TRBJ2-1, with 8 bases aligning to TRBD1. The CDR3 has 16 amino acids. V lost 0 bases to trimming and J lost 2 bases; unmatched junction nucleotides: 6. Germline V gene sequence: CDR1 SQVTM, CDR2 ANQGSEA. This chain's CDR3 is CSVEDPDRAPYNEQFF. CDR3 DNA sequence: TGCAGCGTTGAAGATCCGGACAGGGCCCCCTACAATGAGCAGTTCTTC.

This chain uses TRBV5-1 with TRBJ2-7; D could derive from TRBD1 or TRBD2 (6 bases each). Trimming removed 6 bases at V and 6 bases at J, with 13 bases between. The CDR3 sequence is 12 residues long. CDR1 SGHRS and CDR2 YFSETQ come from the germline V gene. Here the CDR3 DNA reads TGCGCCAGCACCGGGGGCGGATTCGAGCAGTACTTC. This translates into CASTGGGFEQYF.

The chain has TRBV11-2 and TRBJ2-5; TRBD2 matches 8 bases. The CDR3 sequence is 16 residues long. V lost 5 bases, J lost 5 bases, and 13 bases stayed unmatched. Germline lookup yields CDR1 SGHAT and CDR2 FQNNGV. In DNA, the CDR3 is TGTGCCAGCAGCCCGTTTCCGGGGGGGGCGAAGGAGACCCAGTACTTC. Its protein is CASSPFPGGAKETQYF.

The CDR3 sequence: CASSVAGYGSGELFF. CDR3 in DNA: TGTGCCAGCAGCGTAGCGGGATATGGGTCCGGGGAGCTGTTTTTT. V usage is TRBV9 and J usage is TRBJ2-2, with D possibly matching TRBD2 (5 bases). The CDR3 spans 15 residues. Per germline, CDR1 SGDLS and CDR2 YYNGEE. The germline V and J ends were trimmed by 0 bases and 6 bases, with 12 bases remaining between them.

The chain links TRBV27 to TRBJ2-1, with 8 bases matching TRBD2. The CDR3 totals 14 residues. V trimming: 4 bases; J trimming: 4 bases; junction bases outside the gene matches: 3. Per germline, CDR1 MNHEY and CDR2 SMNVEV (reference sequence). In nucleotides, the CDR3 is TGTGCCAGCAGTTACAGCGGGAGATACAATGAGCAGTTCTTC. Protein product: CASSYSGRYNEQFF.

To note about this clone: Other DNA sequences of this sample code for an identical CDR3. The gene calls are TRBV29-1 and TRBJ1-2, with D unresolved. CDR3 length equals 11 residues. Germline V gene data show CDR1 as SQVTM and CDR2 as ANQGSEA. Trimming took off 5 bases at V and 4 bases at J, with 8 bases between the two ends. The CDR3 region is CSVPGFYGYTF. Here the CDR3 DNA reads TGCAGCGTTCCCGGATTCTATGGCTACACCTTC.

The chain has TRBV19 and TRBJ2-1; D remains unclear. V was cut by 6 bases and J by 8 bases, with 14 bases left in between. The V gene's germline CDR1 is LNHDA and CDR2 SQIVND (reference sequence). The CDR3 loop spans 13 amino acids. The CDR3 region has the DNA TGTGCCAGTAGGCCCCCCCGGATCGATGAGCAGTTCTTC. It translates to CASRPPRIDEQFF. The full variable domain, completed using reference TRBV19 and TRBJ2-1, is DGGITQSPKYLFRKEGQNVTLSCEQNLNHDAMYWYRQDPGQGLRLIYYSQIVNDFQKGDIAEGYSVSREKKESFPLTVTSAQKNPTAFYLCASRPPRIDEQFFGPGTRLTVL.

The CDR3 DNA reads as TGTGCCAGCAGCTCATACAGGGGTAACACTGAAGCTTTCTTT. As protein: CASSSYRGNTEAFF. V is TRBV7-8 and J is TRBJ1-1, with TRBD1 matching over 7 bases. Losses at the gene ends were 4 bases for V and 2 bases for J; bases not matched to a gene: 4. This CDR3 has 14 residues. Looked up from germline, CDR1 is SGHVS and CDR2 is FQNEAQ. Full variable domain (rest looked up from reference TRBV7-8 and TRBJ1-1): GAGVSQSPRYKVAKRGQDVALRCDPISGHVSLFWYQQALGQGPEFLTYFQNEAQLDKSGLPSDRFFAERPEGSVSTLKIQRTQQEDSAVYLCASSSYRGNTEAFFGQGTRLTVV.

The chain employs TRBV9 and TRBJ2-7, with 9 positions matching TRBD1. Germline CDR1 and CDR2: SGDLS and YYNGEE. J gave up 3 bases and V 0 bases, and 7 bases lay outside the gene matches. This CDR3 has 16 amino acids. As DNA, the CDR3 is TGTGCCAGCAGCGTAGCTCTCGGGACAGGGATCTACGAGCAGTACTTC. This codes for CASSVALGTGIYEQYF.

The CDR3, as DNA: TGTGCCAGCAGCACTTGGGCCGAGAACACTGAAGCTTTCTTT. Its translation is CASSTWAENTEAFF. The chain links TRBV9 to TRBJ1-1; no clear D gene. Trimming stripped 4 bases from V and 1 base from J, with 11 bases between. The V gene's germline CDR1 is SGDLS and CDR2 YYNGEE. The CDR3 contains 14 residues.

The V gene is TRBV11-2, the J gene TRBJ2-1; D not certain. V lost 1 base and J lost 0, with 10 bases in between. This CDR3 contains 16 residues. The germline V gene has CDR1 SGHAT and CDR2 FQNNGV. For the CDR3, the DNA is TGTGCCAGCAGCTTAGGGCGGCAGAGCTCCTACAATGAGCAGTTCTTC. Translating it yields CASSLGRQSSYNEQFF.